The rows below give T cell receptor beta chains drawn from one sample of a study of control samples from healthy donors and cancer patients. Some clones are missing from TCRdb's copy, which holds only in-frame ones; the method was immunoSEQ multiplex PCR. The sample lists some 190,000 clones; roughly nine tenths were seen once. The sample was blood. The receptor source for this set is a young man in good health. Both conserved end residues are part of each CDR3. Fields, in order: CDR3 DNA, CDR3 protein, J gene, V gene, clone size, D gene, CDR3 length. D genes are given only for firm matches. Only part of the rows carry a size: once, few, many, or a class if the clone is expanded.

TGTGCCAGCAGCTTGGACAGGGTGGTAAACACCGGGGAGCTGTTTTTT | CASSLDRVVNTGELFF | TRBJ2-2 | TRBV5-6 | . | . | 16
TGCGCCAGCAGCCAAGAAAGCCAACAGGGGTATGGCTACACCTTC | CASSQESQQGYGYTF | TRBJ1-2 | TRBV4-1 | . | TRBD1 | 15
TGTGCCAGCAGCCAAAGGGGGGGCACTGAAGCTTTCTTT | CASSQRGGTEAFF | TRBJ1-1 | TRBV3-1/TRBV3-2 | once | . | 13
TGTGCCAGTAGTAACACTATTCAAATCCCCCAGAATGAGCAGTTCTTC | CASSNTIQIPQNEQFF | TRBJ2-1 | TRBV19 | . | . | 16
TGTGCCAGCAGTGACTCGGCCGCCGCCACCGGGGAGCTGTTTTTT | CASSDSAAATGELFF | TRBJ2-2 | TRBV6-4 | few | . | 15
TGTGCCAGCAGTTTATCGGGACGTGGAAACACCATATATTTT | CASSLSGRGNTIYF | TRBJ1-3 | TRBV27 | . | . | 14
TGTGCCAGCAGCTTTTGGCGGGGGGGCAACAATGAGCAGTTCTTC | CASSFWRGGNNEQFF | TRBJ2-1 | TRBV7-2 | . | TRBD2 | 15
TGTGCCAGCAGTGGCCAGGGTACAAATTCACCCCTCCACTTT | CASSGQGTNSPLHF | TRBJ1-6 | TRBV2 | . | . | 14
TGTGCCAGCAGGATAGGAGATACGCAGTATTTT | CASRIGDTQYF | TRBJ2-3 | TRBV6-5 | . | . | 11
TGCAGCGTTGTAGGTCGGGGACAGGAGTCAACTAATGAAAAACTGTTTTTT | CSVVGRGQESTNEKLFF | TRBJ1-4 | TRBV29-1 | . | TRBD1 | 17